This T cell receptor beta chain is from a study of post-analysis software for immune sequencing data. For this clonotype: The antigen remains undetermined.

General study points: Samples made in the same batch grouped tightly together by F measure.

TCR beta cDNA libraries included unique molecular identifiers. MiXCR, applied by TCRdb to the PCR reads, yields one record per CDR3 protein. Of roughly 670,000 distinct CDR3 sequences in the sample, approximately 60% are singletons; the top ten hold around 10%. Sequencing was performed on blood. The TCR comes from a girl aged 2-10 years with multiple sclerosis.

The CDR3 coding sequence is TGCAGTGCTCTGCTAGCGGGGGGGCGTCAAGAGACCCAGTACTTC. Amino acids: CSALLAGGRQETQYF. The V call is TRBV20-1, the J call TRBJ2-5; 12 bases match TRBD2. The CDR3 extends over 15 amino acids. V was pared by 5 bases and J by 2 bases, with 6 bases of the junction left unmatched. The V gene's germline CDR1 is DFQATT and CDR2 SNEGSKA (reference sequence).